This T cell receptor (beta chain) comes out of a study of T-cell memory formation after mild COVID-19. Amplification by 5'RACE using constant-segment primers produced TCR alpha and TCR beta cDNA libraries that carried sample barcodes and UMIs. TCRdb used MiXCR to reprocess the 5' RACE reads, holding one entry per CDR3 protein. The sample has approximately 270,000 distinct CDR3 sequences, 15% to 20% seen once. Trimming at V came to 1 base and at J to 0 bases, leaving 12 bases not matched to a gene. This CDR3 contains 18 residues. Per germline, CDR1 SGHVS and CDR2 FNYEAQ. Whole-study findings and limits: Clones shrinking from day 15 to 85 showed even CD4/CD8 mixes; later expanders tilted CD4+. CD4+ contracting clones were found mainly in CM and EM, and CD8+ ones in EMRA.

A few counts support this clonotype. As yet, its antigen is unknown. The sample taken for sequencing was PBMCs or a T cell subset sorted from them (not recorded which). The source of this sequence is a man between 18 and 35 years old who had mild COVID-19 (a few samples of this study predate the infection). Cell type and time point are not known. The rearrangement uses TRBV7-6 and TRBJ2-7; 7 bases are a match to TRBD2. In nucleotides, the CDR3 is TGTGCCAGCAGCTTAGAATCTAGCGGTACCTTGGGCTCCTACGAGCAGTACGTC. As protein: CASSLESSGTLGSYEQYV.